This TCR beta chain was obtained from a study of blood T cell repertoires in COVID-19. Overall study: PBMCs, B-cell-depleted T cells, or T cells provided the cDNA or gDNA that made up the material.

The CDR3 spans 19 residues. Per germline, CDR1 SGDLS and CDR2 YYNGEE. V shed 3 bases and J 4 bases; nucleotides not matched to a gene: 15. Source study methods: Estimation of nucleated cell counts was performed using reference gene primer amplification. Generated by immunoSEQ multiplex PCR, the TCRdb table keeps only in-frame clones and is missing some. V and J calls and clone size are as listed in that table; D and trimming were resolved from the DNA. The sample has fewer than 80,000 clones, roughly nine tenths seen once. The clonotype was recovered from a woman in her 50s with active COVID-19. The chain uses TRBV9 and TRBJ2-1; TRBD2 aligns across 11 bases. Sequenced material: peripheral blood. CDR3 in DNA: TGTGCCAGCAGCGCAAGGGCGGTGGTAGCGGGAGGGATTTACAATGAGCAGTTCTTC. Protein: CASSARAVVAGGIYNEQFF.